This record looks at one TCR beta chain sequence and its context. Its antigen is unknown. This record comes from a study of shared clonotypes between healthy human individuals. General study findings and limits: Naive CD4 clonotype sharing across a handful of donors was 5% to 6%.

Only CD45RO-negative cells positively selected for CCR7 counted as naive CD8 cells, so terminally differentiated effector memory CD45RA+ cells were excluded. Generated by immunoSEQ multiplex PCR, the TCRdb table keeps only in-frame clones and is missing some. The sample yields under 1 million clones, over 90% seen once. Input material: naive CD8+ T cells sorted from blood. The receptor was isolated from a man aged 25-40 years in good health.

This CDR3 is CASSEGGTGSNEQYF. CDR3 nucleotides: TGTGCCAGCAGTGAAGGTGGGACAGGGTCCAACGAGCAGTACTTC. V and J are TRBV6-1 and TRBJ2-7; 9 bases match TRBD1. The CDR3 contains 15 residues. The ends lost 1 base at V and 5 bases at J; junction bases unmatched: 6. Germline-derived CDR1 and CDR2 are MNHNS and SASEGT.